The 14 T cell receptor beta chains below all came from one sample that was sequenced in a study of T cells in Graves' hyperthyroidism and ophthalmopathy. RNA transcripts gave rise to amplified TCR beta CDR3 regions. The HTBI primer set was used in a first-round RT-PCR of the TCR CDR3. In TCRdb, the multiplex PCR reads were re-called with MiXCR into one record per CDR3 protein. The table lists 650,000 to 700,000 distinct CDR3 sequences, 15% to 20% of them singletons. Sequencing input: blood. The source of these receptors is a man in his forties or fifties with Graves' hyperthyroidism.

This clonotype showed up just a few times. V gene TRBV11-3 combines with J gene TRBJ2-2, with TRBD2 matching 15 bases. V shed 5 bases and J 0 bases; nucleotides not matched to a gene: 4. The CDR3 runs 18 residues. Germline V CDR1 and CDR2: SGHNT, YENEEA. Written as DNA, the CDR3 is TGTGCCAGCAGCCCGGGACTAGCGGGAGGCTCGAACACCGGGGAGCTGTTTTTT. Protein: CASSPGLAGGSNTGELFF.

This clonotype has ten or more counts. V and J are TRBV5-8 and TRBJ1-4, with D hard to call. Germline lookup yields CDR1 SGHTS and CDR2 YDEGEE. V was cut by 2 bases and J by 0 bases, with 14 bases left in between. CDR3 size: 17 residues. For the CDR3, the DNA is TGTGCCAGCAGCTTTAGCCTATCGAGTGCAACTAATGAAAAACTGTTTTTT. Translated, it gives CASSFSLSSATNEKLFF.

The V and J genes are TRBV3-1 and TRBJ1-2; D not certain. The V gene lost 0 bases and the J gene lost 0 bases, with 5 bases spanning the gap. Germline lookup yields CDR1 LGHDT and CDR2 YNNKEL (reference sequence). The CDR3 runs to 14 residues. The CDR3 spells CASSQDTANYGYTF. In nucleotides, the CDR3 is TGTGCCAGCAGCCAAGATACAGCTAACTATGGCTACACCTTC.

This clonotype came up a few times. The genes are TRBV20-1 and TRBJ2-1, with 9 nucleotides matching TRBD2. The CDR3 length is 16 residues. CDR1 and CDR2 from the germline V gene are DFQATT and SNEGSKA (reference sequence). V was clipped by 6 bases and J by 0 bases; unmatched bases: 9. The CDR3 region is CSAILSGRYSYNEQFF. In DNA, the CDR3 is TGCAGTGCCATTCTCAGCGGGAGGTACTCCTACAATGAGCAGTTCTTC.

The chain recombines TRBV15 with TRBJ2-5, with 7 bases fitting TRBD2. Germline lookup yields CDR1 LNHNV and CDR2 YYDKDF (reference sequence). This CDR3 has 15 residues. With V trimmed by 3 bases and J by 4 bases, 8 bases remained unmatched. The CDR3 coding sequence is TGTGCCACCAGCAGCTTGGGAGGGGTGGCAGAGACCCAGTACTTC. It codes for CATSSLGGVAETQYF.

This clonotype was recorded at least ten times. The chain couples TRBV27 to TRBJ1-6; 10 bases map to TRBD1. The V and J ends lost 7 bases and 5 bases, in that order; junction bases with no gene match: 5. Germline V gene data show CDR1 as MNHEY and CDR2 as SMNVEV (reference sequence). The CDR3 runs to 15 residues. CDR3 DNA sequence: TGTGCCAGCACCTTGGGGACAGGGGATAATTCACCCCTCCACTTT. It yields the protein CASTLGTGDNSPLHF.

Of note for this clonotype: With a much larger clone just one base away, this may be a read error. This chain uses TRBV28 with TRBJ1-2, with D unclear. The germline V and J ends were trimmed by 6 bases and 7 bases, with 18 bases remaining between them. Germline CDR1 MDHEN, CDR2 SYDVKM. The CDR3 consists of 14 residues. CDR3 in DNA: TGTGCCAGCAGGCCAGAGGGCGCTTCTTCTGGCTACACCTTC. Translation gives CASRPEGASSGYTF.

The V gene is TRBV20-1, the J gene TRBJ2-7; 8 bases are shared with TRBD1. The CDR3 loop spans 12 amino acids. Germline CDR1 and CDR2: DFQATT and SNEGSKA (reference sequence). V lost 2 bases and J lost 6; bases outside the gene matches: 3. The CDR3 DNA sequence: TGCAGTGCTAGACGTGGACAGGGCGAGCAGTACTTC. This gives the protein CSARRGQGEQYF.

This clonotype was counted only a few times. The CDR3 sequence is CSARDWLAELQETQYF. The CDR3 coding sequence is TGCAGTGCTAGAGATTGGCTAGCGGAGCTCCAAGAGACCCAGTACTTC. This chain links TRBV20-1 with TRBJ2-5; 7 bases agree with TRBD2. The V gene end was trimmed by 0 bases and the J gene end by 1 base; junction bases not matched to a gene: 8. The CDR3 contains 16 residues. Germline lookup yields CDR1 DFQATT and CDR2 SNEGSKA (reference sequence).

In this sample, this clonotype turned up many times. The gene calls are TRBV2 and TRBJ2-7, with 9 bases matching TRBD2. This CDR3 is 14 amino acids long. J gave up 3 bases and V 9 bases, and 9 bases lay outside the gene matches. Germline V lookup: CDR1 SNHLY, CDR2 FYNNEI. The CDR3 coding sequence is TGTGCCAGTGAGAGCGGACTAGCGAGCTACGAGCAGTACTTC. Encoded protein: CASESGLASYEQYF.

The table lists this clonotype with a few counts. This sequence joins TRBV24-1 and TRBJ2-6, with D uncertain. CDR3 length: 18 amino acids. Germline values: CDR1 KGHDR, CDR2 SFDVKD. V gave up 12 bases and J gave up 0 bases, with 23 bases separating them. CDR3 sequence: CASAHSDLQVSGANVLTF. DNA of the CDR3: TGTGCCTCGGCCCACAGTGACCTCCAAGTCTCTGGGGCCAACGTCCTGACTTTC.

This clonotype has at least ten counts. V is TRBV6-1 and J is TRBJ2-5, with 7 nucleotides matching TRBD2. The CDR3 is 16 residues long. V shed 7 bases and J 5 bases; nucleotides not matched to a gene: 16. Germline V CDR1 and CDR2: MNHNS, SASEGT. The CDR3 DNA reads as TGTGCCAGCACCGAGGGAGGGGCGGGCCGGGGGGAGACCCAGTACTTC. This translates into CASTEGGAGRGETQYF.

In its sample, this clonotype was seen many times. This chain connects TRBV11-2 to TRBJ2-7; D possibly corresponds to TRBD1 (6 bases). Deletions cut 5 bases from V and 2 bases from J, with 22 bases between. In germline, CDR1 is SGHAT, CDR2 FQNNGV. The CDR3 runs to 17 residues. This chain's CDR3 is CASSLGYGGYRTYEQYF. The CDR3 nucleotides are TGTGCCAGCAGCCTAGGATATGGGGGCTACCGTACCTACGAGCAGTACTTC. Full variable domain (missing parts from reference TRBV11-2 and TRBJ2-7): EAGVAQSPRYKIIEKRQSVAFWCNPISGHATLYWYQQILGQGPKLLIQFQNNGVVDDSQLPKDRFSAERLKGVDSTLKIQPAKLEDSAVYLCASSLGYGGYRTYEQYFGPGTRLTVT.

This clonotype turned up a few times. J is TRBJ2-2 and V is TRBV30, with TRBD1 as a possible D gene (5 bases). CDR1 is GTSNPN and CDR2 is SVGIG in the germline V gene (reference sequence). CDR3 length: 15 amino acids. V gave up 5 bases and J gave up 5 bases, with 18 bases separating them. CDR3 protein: CAWSLWGEFTGELFF. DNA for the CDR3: TGTGCCTGGTCTCTCTGGGGCGAATTTACCGGGGAGCTGTTTTTT. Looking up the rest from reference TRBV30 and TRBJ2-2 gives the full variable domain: SQTIHQWPATLVQPVGSPLSLECTVEGTSNPNLYWYRQAAGRGLQLLFYSVGIGQISSEVPQNLSASRPQDRQFILSSKKLLLSDSGFYLCAWSLWGEFTGELFFGEGSRLTVL.